The rows below give T cell receptor beta chains drawn from one sample of a study of cytomegalovirus exposure and HLA in healthy donors. Here immunoSEQ multiplex PCR was the method, and the copy in TCRdb shows in-frame clones only, minus some. The sample holds roughly 100,000 clones, about 80% seen once. The source material was PBMCs. All receptors come from a man in his forties or fifties in good health and CMV-seronegative. The CDR3 runs from the conserved cysteine through the conserved F or W. The order of the fields is J gene, D gene, clone size, V gene, CDR3 protein, CDR3 DNA. The D gene is left open where the match is weak. Rows give clone size only sometimes, using once, few, many, or a class for an expanded clone.

TRBJ2-7 TRBD1 once TRBV19 CATRQGMLPQYF TGTGCCACCCGACAGGGGATGCTACCGCAGTACTTC
TRBJ1-2 TRBD1 . TRBV14 CASSQAPGGLNTF TGTGCCAGCAGCCAAGCCCCAGGGGGGCTTAACACCTTC
TRBJ2-1 . . TRBV18 CASSPSTAGYNEQFF TGTGCCAGCTCACCGTCTACAGCAGGTTACAATGAGCAGTTCTTC
TRBJ1-1 TRBD1 . TRBV6-5 CASSKTGGTEAFF TGTGCCAGCAGTAAGACAGGGGGCACTGAAGCTTTCTTT
TRBJ1-5 TRBD1 . TRBV10-1 CASSEWIQGGNQPQHF TGCGCCAGCAGTGAGTGGATACAGGGGGGCAATCAGCCCCAGCATTTT
TRBJ1-2 . . TRBV7-6 CASSPGGYGYTF TGTGCCAGCAGCCCGGGGGGGTATGGCTACACCTTC
TRBJ2-1 TRBD2 . TRBV5-1 CASSADGTSPTYNEQFF TGCGCCAGCAGCGCCGACGGGACTAGCCCCACCTACAATGAGCAGTTCTTC
TRBJ1-1 . . TRBV10-3 CAISGKDSNTEAFF TGTGCCATCAGTGGGAAGGATAGCAACACTGAAGCTTTCTTT
TRBJ2-2 . . TRBV7-2 CASSPDSTGELFF TGTGCCAGCAGCCCTGACAGCACCGGGGAGCTGTTTTTT
TRBJ1-2 . . TRBV5-4 CASSWDTLNYGYTF TGTGCCAGCAGCTGGGACACCCTTAACTATGGCTACACCTTC
TRBJ1-1 TRBD1 . TRBV19 CASSNTGGEKAFF TGTGCCAGTAGTAATACAGGGGGAGAGAAAGCTTTCTTT
TRBJ1-1 . . TRBV5-5 CASSLQQGMNTEAFF TGTGCCAGCAGCTTGCAACAGGGCATGAACACTGAAGCTTTCTTT
TRBJ2-2 TRBD2 . TRBV18 CASSPNLAVNTGELFF TGTGCCAGCTCCCCTAATCTAGCGGTGAACACCGGGGAGCTGTTTTTT
TRBJ1-5 TRBD1 . TRBV7-2 CASSLGQGRDQPQHF TGTGCCAGCAGCTTAGGACAGGGTAGGGATCAGCCCCAGCATTTT
TRBJ2-7 TRBD2 . TRBV2 CASSFGAREGYEQYF TGTGCCAGCAGTTTCGGAGCTCGGGAGGGTTACGAGCAGTACTTC
TRBJ1-1 TRBD1 few TRBV4-3 CASSQDRKGTGSAFF TGCGCCAGCAGCCAAGATCGAAAGGGGACAGGGTCAGCTTTCTTT
TRBJ2-3 TRBD2 . TRBV23-1 CAMDRAGGTDTQYF TGCGCCATGGATAGGGCGGGGGGCACAGATACGCAGTATTTT
TRBJ2-1 TRBD1 . TRBV5-1 CASSWGQDSYNEQFF TGCGCCAGCAGCTGGGGACAGGACTCCTACAATGAGCAGTTCTTC
TRBJ2-2 TRBD1 . TRBV7-3 CASSPGTAYTGELFF TGTGCCAGCAGCCCCGGGACAGCTTACACCGGGGAGCTGTTTTTT
TRBJ2-5 TRBD1 . TRBV6-5 CASSQRQGQETQYF TGTGCCAGCAGTCAGCGACAGGGACAAGAGACCCAGTACTTC
TRBJ1-5 . few TRBV29-1 CSVVEQDLNQPQHF TGCAGCGTTGTAGAGCAGGACTTAAATCAGCCCCAGCATTTT
TRBJ1-1 . . TRBV29-1 CSATTAMNTEAFF TGCAGCGCCACGACAGCCATGAACACTGAAGCTTTCTTT
TRBJ2-7 TRBD1 . TRBV30 CAWRATGSFYEQYF TGTGCCTGGAGAGCGACAGGGTCATTCTACGAGCAGTACTTC
TRBJ2-3 . . TRBV5-1 CASSPFRGYTDTQYF TGCGCCAGCAGCCCCTTCCGGGGGTACACAGATACGCAGTATTTT
TRBJ1-1 . . TRBV4-3 CASSQDLGLNTEAFF TGCGCCAGCAGCCAAGATCTTGGCTTGAACACTGAAGCTTTCTTT
TRBJ1-2 TRBD1 once TRBV7-9 CASSGRDRGLPSGYTF TGTGCCAGCAGCGGCCGGGACAGGGGTTTGCCCAGTGGCTACACCTTC
TRBJ2-3 . once TRBV6-5 CASSPRVASTDTQYF TGTGCCAGCAGTCCCAGGGTTGCGAGCACAGATACGCAGTATTTT
TRBJ2-7 TRBD2 . TRBV5-4 CASSRGLAGGRDEQYF TGTGCCAGCAGCCGGGGACTAGCGGGGGGTCGCGACGAGCAGTACTTC
TRBJ1-3 . . TRBV19 CASSILGGDSGNTIYF TGTGCCAGCAGTATCCTCGGGGGAGACTCTGGAAACACCATATATTTT
TRBJ2-2 TRBD1 . TRBV5-4 CASSPGQGGTGELFF TGTGCCAGCAGCCCTGGACAGGGGGGTACCGGGGAGCTGTTTTTT
TRBJ1-6 . . TRBV7-9 CASSLRVSSYNSPLHF TGTGCCAGCAGCTTACGGGTCAGCTCCTATAATTCACCCCTCCACTTT
TRBJ2-2 TRBD1 . TRBV5-1 CASSPGTVNTGELFF TGCGCCAGCAGCCCGGGGACAGTCAACACCGGGGAGCTGTTTTTT
TRBJ2-5 TRBD1 . TRBV5-1 CASSPYGTGERETQYF TGCGCCAGCAGCCCCTACGGGACAGGAGAGCGGGAGACCCAGTACTTC
TRBJ1-1 . once TRBV15 CATDEGLNTEAFF TGTGCCACCGATGAGGGCTTGAACACTGAAGCTTTCTTT
TRBJ2-3 TRBD2 few TRBV6-7 CASSWGWGLAGGSTDTQYF TGTGCCAGCAGTTGGGGCTGGGGACTAGCGGGGGGTTCGACAGATACGCAGTATTTT
TRBJ1-2 . . TRBV19 CASSIFGGQNYGYTF TGTGCCAGTAGTATTTTTGGTGGACAGAACTATGGCTACACCTTC
TRBJ1-4 TRBD1 . TRBV5-1 CASSVKQGTGEKLFF TGCGCCAGCAGCGTTAAACAGGGGACGGGTGAAAAACTGTTTTTT
TRBJ2-3 . . TRBV7-9 CASSMAGATDTQYF TGTGCCAGCAGCATGGCAGGGGCCACAGATACGCAGTATTTT
TRBJ1-3 . . TRBV21-1 CASSKDLSSGNTIYF TGTGCCAGCAGCAAAGACCTATCCTCTGGAAACACCATATATTTT
TRBJ1-1 . . TRBV7-9 CSSSLNTVNTEAFF TGTTCCAGCAGCTTGAATACGGTGAACACTGAAGCTTTCTTT
TRBJ1-2 TRBD1 . TRBV5-6 CASSSDRIYGYTF TGTGCCAGCAGCTCGGACAGGATCTATGGCTACACCTTC
TRBJ1-1 . . TRBV7-9 CSSLWEGDTEAFF TGTTCCAGCCTGTGGGAGGGGGACACTGAAGCTTTCTTT
TRBJ2-5 TRBD2 . TRBV5-4 CASSSKIAGGASAGTQYF TGTGCCAGCAGCTCCAAGATAGCGGGGGGCGCTAGCGCAGGGACCCAGTACTTC
TRBJ2-3 . . TRBV7-2 CASSLDWSGQYF TGTGCCAGCAGCTTGGACTGGTCCGGGCAGTATTTT
TRBJ1-6 . once TRBV28 CASSPTQGFSSPLHF TGTGCCAGCAGTCCTACCCAGGGTTTTAGTTCACCCCTCCACTTT